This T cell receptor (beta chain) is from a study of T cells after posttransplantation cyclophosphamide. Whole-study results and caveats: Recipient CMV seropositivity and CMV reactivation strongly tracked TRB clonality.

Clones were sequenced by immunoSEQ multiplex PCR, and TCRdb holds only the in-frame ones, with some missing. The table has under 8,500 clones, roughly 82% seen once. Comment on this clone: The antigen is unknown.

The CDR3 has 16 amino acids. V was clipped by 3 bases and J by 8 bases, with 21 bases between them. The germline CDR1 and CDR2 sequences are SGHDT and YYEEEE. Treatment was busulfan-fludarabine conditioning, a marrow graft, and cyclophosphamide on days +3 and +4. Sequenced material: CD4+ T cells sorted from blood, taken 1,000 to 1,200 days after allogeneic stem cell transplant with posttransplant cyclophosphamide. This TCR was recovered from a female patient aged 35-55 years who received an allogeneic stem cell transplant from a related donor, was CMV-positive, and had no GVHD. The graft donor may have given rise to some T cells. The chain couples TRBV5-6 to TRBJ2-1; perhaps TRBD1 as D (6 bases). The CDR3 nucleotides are TGTGCCAGCAGCTGGGGGCCGAGGGGGAGATCGGATGAGCAGTTCTTC. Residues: CASSWGPRGRSDEQFF.